This T cell receptor beta chain was found in a study of T cell responses to AZD1222 COVID-19 vaccine. The table came from immunoSEQ multiplex PCR; TCRdb's copy has only in-frame clones and leaves some out. The sample holds under 200,000 clones, over 80% seen once. The V gene's germline CDR1 is MNHEY and CDR2 SVGAGI. CDR3 size: 14 residues. The V and J ends lost 6 bases and 1 base respectively, with 10 bases between them. The table lists this clone with a count of one. The chain is built from TRBV6-5 and TRBJ1-3, with D unclear. The sequence was collected from an adult in good health. The sequencing used peripheral blood, collected on day 0 of AZD1222 vaccination. Here the CDR3 DNA reads TGTGCCAGCAGGTACGGAGGGTCTGGAAACACCATATATTTT. It encodes CASRYGGSGNTIYF.